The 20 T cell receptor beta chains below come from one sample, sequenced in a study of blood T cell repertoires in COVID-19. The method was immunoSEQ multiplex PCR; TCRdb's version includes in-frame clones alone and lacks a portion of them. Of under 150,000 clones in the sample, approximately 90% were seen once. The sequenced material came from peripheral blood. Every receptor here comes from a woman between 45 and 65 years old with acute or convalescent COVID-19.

The CDR3 DNA sequence: TGTGCCAGCAACGAGGGGGGGGAGACCCAGTACTTC. Translation gives CASNEGGETQYF. This sequence joins TRBV12-3 or TRBV12-4 and TRBJ2-5; D is perhaps TRBD2 (7 bases). The CDR3 runs to 12 residues. V was cut by 7 bases and J by 5 bases, with 11 bases left in between.

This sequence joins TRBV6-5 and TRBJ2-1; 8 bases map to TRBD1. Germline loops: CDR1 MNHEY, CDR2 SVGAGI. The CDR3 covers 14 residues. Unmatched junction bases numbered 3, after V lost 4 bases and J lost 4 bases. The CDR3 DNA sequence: TGTGCCAGCAGTTCTCGGACAGGGTACAATGAGCAGTTCTTC. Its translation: CASSSRTGYNEQFF.

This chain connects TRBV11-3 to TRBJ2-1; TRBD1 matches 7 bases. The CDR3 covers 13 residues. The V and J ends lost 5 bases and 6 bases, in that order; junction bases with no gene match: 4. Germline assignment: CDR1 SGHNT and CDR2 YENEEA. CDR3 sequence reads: CASSQGTANEQFF. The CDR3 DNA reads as TGTGCCAGCAGCCAGGGGACAGCCAATGAGCAGTTCTTC.

In nucleotides, the CDR3 is TGCGCCAGCAGCCAAGAAGGATGGCAGGGAGGGGATACGCAGTATTTT. It yields the protein CASSQEGWQGGDTQYF. This chain joins TRBV4-1 and TRBJ2-3; TRBD2 matches 7 bases. Germline V gene data show CDR1 as MGHRA and CDR2 as YSYEKL. Trimming cost V 0 bases and J 6 bases; bases outside gene matches: 9. The CDR3 covers 16 residues.

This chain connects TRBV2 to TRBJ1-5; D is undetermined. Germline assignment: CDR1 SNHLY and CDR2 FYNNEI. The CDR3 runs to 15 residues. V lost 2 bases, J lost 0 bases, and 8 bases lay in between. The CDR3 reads CASSELRSSNQPQHF. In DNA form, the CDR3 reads TGTGCCAGCAGTGAACTCCGGAGTAGCAATCAGCCCCAGCATTTT.

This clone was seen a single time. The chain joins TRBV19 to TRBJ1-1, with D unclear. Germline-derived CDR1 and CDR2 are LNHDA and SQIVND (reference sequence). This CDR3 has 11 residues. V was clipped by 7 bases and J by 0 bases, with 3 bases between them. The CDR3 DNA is TGTGCCAGTACTATGAACACTGAAGCTTTCTTT. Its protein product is CASTMNTEAFF.

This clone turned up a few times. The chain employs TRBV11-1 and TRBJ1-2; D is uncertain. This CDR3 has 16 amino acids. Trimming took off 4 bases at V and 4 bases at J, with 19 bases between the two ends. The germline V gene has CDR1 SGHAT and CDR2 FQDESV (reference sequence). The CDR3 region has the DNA TGTGCCAGCAGCTCGTTGAATTCCCCGGGGTTCTATGGCTACACCTTC. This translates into CASSSLNSPGFYGYTF.

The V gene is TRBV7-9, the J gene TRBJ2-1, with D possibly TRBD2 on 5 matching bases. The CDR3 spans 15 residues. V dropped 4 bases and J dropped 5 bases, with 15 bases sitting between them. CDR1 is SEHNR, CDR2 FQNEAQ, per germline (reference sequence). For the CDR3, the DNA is TGTGCCAGCAGCTCCCCCCGAGGGTCCCACAATGAGCAGTTCTTC. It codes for CASSSPRGSHNEQFF.

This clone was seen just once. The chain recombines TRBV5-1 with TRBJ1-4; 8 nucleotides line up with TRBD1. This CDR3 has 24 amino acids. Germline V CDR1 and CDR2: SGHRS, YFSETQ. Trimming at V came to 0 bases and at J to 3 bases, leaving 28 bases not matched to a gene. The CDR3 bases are TGCGCCAGCAGCTTGGTTCCCTCGACTACTTCCGGGACAGGACTCATATTTGCTAATGAAAAACTGTTTTTT. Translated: CASSLVPSTTSGTGLIFANEKLFF.

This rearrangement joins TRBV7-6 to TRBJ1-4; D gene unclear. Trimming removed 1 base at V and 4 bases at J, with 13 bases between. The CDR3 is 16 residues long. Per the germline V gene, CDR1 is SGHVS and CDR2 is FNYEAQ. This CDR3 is CASSLGLNGVNEKLFF. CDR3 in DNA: TGTGCCAGCAGCTTAGGACTAAATGGGGTTAATGAAAAACTGTTTTTT.

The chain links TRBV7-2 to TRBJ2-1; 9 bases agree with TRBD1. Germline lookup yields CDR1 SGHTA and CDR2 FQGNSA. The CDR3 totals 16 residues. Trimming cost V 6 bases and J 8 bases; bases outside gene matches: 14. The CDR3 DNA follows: TGTGCCAGCAGTCTACTCGGGACAGGGCGTGTTGATGAGCAGTTCTTC. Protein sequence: CASSLLGTGRVDEQFF. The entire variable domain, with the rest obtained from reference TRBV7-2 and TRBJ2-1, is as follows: GAGVSQSPSNKVTEKGKDVELRCDPISGHTALYWYRQSLGQGLEFLIYFQGNSAPDKSGLPSDRFSAERTGGSVSTLTIQRTQQEDSAVYLCASSLLGTGRVDEQFFGPGTRLTVL.

In DNA form, the CDR3 reads TGTGCCAGCAGTTTACCTAACTACGAGCAGTACTTC. Amino acids: CASSLPNYEQYF. This sequence joins TRBV12-3 or TRBV12-4 and TRBJ2-7; D remains ambiguous. The V gene lost 2 bases and the J gene lost 3 bases, with 5 bases spanning the gap. The CDR3 consists of 12 residues.

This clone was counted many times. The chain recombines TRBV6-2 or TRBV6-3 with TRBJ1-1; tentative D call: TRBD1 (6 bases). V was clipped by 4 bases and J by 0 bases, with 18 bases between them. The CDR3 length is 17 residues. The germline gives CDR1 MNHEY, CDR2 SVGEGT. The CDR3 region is CASSFGGPRGMNTEAFF. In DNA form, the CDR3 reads TGTGCCAGCAGTTTCGGGGGGCCCCGGGGAATGAACACTGAAGCTTTCTTT.

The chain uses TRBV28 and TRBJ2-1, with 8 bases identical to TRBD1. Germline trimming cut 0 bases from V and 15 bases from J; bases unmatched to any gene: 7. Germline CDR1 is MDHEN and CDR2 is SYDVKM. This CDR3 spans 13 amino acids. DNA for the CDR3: TGTGCCAGCAGTTTATGGGGACAGGTAGCATGGTTCTTC. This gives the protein CASSLWGQVAWFF.

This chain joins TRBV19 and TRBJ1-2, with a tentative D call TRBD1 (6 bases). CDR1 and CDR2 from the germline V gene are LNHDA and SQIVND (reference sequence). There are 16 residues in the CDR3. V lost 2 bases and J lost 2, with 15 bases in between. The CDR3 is CASSIIAGTTNYGYTF. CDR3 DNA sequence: TGTGCCAGTAGTATAATAGCCGGGACAACCAACTATGGCTACACCTTC.

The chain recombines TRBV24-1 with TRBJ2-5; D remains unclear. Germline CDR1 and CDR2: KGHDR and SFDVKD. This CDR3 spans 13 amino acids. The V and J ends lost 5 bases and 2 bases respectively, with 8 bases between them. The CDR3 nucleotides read TGTGCCACCAGTGGGGCGATGCAAGAGACCCAGTACTTC. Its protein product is CATSGAMQETQYF.

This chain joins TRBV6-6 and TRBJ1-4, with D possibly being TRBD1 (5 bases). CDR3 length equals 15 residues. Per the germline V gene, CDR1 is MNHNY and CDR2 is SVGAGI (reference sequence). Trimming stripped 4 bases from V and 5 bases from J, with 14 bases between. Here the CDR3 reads CASSFQPGGNEKLFF. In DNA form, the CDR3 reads TGTGCCAGCAGTTTTCAACCGGGGGGGAATGAAAAACTGTTTTTT.

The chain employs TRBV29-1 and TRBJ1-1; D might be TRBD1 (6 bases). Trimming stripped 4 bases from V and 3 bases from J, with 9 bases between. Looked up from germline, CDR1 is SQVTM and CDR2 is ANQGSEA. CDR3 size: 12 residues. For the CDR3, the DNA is TGCAGCGTTGGGACAGAGGACACTGAAGCTTTCTTT. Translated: CSVGTEDTEAFF. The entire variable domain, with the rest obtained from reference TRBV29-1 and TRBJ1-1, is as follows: SAVISQKPSRDICQRGTSLTIQCQVDSQVTMMFWYRQQPGQSLTLIATANQGSEATYESGFVIDKFPISRPNLTFSTLTVSNMSPEDSSIYLCSVGTEDTEAFFGQGTRLTVV.

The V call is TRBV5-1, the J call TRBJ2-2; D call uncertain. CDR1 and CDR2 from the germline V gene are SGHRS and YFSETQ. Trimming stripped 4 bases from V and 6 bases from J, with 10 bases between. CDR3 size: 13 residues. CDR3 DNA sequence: TGCGCCAGCAGCCCCGACAACGCCGGGGAGCTGTTTTTT. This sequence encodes CASSPDNAGELFF.

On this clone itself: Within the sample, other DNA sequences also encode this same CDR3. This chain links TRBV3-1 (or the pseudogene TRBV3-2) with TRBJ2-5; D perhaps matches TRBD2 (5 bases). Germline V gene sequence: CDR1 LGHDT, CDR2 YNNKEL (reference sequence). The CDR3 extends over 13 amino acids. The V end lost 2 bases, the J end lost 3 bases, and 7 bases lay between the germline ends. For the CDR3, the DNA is TGTGCCAGCAGCCAAACGGGAAAAGAGACCCAGTACTTC. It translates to CASSQTGKETQYF.